This T cell receptor beta chain appears in the sequencing data of a study of Ad26.COV2.S vaccination and SARS-CoV-2 variants. Treatment meaning: approximately 18 received Ad26.COV2.S at low or high dose, single or two shots; about 5 received placebo; per-sample allocation not given. Sampling took place 63 days after the first vaccine or placebo injection. Sequenced by immunoSEQ multiplex PCR; TCRdb stores in-frame clones only, minus some. The sample holds over 450,000 clones, 80% to 90% seen once. J lost 4 bases, V lost 4 bases, and 9 bases had no gene match. CDR1 SGHKS and CDR2 YYEKEE come from the germline V gene (reference sequence). This CDR3 spans 17 amino acids.

This specimen was peripheral blood, taken in a trial of Ad26.COV2.S vaccine versus placebo. The sequence was collected from a person between 18 and 59 years old who received the Ad26.COV2.S COVID-19 vaccine or a placebo. V gene TRBV5-5 combines with J gene TRBJ2-1; 12 bases match TRBD2. For the CDR3, the DNA is TGTGCCAGCAGCACCTCCCCGCTAGCGGGGGGGTACAATGAGCAGTTCTTC. It yields the protein CASSTSPLAGGYNEQFF. Using reference TRBV5-5 and TRBJ2-1 for the parts outside the CDR3, the full variable domain is DAGVTQSPTHLIKTRGQQVTLRCSPISGHKSVSWYQQVLGQGPQFIFQYYEKEERGRGNFPDRFSARQFPNYSSELNVNALLLGDSALYLCASSTSPLAGGYNEQFFGPGTRLTVL.